This paragraph reports one T cell receptor beta chain. The sample originates from a study of blood T cell repertoires in COVID-19. Study overall: Both acute and convalescent COVID-19 samples were obtained from the United States, Italy and Spain.

Here immunoSEQ multiplex PCR was the method, and the copy in TCRdb shows in-frame clones only, minus some. The table has 25,000 to 30,000 clones, 72% seen once; the top ten hold 21%. Looked up from germline, CDR1 is LGHNA and CDR2 is YSLEER. The junction had 3 bases not matched to a gene; V was cut back by 1 base and J by 3 bases. The CDR3 loop spans 15 amino acids. The origin of this receptor is a boy between 2 and 10 years old with active or convalescent COVID-19. The chain combines TRBV4-3 with TRBJ1-3; 7 positions agree with TRBD1. Sequences were obtained from peripheral blood. CDR3 sequence (DNA): TGCGCCAGCAGCCAAGGAGACAGGGATGGAAACACCATATATTTT. Its protein product is CASSQGDRDGNTIYF.